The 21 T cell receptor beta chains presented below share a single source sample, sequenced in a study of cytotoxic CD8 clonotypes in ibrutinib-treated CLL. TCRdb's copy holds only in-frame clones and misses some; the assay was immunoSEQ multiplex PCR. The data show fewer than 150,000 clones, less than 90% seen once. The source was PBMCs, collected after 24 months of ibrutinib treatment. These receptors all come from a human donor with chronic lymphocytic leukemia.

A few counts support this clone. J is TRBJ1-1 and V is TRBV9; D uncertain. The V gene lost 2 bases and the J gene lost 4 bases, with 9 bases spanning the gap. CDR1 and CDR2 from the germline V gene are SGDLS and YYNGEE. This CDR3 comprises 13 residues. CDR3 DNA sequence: TGTGCCAGCAGCGTGGCTGCCGGCACTGAAGCTTTCTTT. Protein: CASSVAAGTEAFF.

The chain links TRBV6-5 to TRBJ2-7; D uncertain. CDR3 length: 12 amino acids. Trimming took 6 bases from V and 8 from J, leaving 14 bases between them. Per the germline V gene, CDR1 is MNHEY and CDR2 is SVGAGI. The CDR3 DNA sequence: TGTGCCAGCAGCCCCTTTAGAGGACAGCAGTACTTC. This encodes CASSPFRGQQYF.

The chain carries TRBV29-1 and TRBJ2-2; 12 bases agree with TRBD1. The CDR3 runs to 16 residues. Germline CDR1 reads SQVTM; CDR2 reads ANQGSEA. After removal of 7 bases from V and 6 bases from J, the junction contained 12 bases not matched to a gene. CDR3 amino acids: CSAANHGTGGPGELFF. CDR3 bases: TGCAGCGCAGCCAACCACGGGACAGGGGGCCCCGGGGAGCTGTTTTTT.

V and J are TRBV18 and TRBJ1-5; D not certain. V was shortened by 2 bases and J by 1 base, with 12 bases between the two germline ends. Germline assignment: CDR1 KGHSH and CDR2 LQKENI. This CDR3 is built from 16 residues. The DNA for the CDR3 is TGTGCCAGCTCACCAAATATGGGCGGGAGCAATCAGCCCCAGCATTTT. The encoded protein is CASSPNMGGSNQPQHF.

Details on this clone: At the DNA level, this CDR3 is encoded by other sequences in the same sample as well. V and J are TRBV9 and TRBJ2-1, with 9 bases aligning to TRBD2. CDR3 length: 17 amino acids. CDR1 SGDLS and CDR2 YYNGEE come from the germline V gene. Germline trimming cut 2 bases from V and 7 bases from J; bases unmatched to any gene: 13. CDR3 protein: CASSVLGRRGGPNEQFF. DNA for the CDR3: TGTGCCAGCAGCGTCCTTGGTCGGCGGGGGGGACCGAATGAGCAGTTCTTC.

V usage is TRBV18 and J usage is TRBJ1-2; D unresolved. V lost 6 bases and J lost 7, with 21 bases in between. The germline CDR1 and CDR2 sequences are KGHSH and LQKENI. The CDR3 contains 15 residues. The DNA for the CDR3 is TGTGCCAGCTCGTTCCGGAGCCCCGAGGCGGGTGGCTACACCTTC. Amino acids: CASSFRSPEAGGYTF.

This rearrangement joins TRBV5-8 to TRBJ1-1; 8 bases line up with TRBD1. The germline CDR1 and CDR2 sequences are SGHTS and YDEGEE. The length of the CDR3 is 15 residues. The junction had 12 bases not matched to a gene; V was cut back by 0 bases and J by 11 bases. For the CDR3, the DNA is TGTGCCAGCAGCTTGGCCACTGGGCAGGGGGCGGGGGCTTTCTTT. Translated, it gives CASSLATGQGAGAFF.

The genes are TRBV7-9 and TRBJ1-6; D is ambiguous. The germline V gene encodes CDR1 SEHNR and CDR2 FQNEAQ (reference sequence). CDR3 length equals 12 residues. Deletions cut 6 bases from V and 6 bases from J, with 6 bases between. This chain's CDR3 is CASREGNSPLHF. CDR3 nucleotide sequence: TGTGCCAGCAGGGAGGGTAATTCACCCCTCCACTTT.

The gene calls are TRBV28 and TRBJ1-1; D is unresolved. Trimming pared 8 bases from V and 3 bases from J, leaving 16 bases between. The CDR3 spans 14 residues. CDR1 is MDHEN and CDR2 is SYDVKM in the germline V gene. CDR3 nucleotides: TGTGCCAGCCACCCCCGCGGATGGGACACTGAAGCTTTCTTT. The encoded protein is CASHPRGWDTEAFF. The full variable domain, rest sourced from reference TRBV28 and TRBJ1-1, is DVKVTQSSRYLVKRTGEKVFLECVQDMDHENMFWYRQDPGLGLRLIYFSYDVKMKEKGDIPEGYSVSREKKERFSLILESASTNQTSMYLCASHPRGWDTEAFFGQGTRLTVV.

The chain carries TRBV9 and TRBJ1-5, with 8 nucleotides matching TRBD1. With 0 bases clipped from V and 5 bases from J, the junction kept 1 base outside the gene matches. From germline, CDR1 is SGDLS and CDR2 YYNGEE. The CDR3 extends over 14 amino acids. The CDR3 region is CASSVGTGHQPQHF. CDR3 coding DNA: TGTGCCAGCAGCGTAGGGACAGGGCATCAGCCCCAGCATTTT.

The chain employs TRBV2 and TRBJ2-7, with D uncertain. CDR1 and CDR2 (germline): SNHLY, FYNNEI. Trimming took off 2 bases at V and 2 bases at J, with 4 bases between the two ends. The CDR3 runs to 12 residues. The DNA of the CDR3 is TGTGCCAGCAGTGAATCAGCCTACGAGCAGTACTTC. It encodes CASSESAYEQYF.

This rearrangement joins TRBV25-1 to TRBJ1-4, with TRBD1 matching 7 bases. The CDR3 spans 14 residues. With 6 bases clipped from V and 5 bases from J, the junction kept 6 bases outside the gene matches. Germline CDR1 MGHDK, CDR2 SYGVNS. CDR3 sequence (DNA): TGTGCCAGCAGCAGACCAGGGGGAAATGAAAAACTGTTTTTT. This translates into CASSRPGGNEKLFF.

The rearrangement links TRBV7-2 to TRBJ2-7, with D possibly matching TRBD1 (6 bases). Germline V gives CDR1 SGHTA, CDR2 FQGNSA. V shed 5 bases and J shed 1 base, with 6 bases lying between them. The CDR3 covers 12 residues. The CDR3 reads CASSGTSYEQYF. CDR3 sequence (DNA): TGTGCCAGCAGCGGGACATCCTACGAGCAGTACTTC.

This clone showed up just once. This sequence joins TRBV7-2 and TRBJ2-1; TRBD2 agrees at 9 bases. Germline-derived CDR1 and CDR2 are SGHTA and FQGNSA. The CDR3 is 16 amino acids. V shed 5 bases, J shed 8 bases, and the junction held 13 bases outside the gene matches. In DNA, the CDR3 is TGTGCCAGCAGCCTTTACCCAGCGGGGGGCTCGGATGAGCAGTTCTTC. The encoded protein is CASSLYPAGGSDEQFF.

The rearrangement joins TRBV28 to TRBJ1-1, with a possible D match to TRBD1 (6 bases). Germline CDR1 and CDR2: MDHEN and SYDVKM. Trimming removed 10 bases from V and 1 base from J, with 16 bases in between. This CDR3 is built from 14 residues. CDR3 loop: CATILGGGNTEAFF. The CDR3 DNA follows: TGTGCCACCATATTGGGGGGCGGGAACACTGAAGCTTTCTTT.

The CDR3, as DNA: TGTGCCAGCCGGCTCCTAGCGGGGGGCCCCTACGAGCAGTACTTC. Encoded protein: CASRLLAGGPYEQYF. The J gene is TRBJ2-7, the V gene TRBV5-4; 11 nucleotides line up with TRBD2. Per the germline V gene, CDR1 is SGHNT and CDR2 is YYREEE (reference sequence). The CDR3 loop spans 15 amino acids. V shed 7 bases, J shed 2 bases, and the junction held 8 bases outside the gene matches.

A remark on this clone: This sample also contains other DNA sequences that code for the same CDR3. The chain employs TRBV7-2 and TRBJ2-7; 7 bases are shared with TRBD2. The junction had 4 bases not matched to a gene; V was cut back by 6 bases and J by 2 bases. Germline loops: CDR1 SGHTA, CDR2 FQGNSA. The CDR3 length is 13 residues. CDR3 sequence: CASSLAGAYEQYF. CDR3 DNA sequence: TGTGCCAGCAGTTTGGCGGGGGCCTACGAGCAGTACTTC.

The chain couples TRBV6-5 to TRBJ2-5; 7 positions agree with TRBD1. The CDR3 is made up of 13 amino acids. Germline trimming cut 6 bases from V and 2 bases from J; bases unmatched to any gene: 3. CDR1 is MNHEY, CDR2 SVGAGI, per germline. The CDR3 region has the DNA TGTGCCAGCAGCTGGGGACAGCAAGAGACCCAGTACTTC. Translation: CASSWGQQETQYF.

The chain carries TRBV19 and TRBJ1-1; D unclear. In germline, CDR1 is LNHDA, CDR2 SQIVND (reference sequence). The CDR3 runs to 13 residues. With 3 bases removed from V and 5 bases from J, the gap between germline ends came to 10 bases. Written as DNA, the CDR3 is TGTGCCAGTAGTATTGGCGCCGGGACTGAAGCTTTCTTT. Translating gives CASSIGAGTEAFF.

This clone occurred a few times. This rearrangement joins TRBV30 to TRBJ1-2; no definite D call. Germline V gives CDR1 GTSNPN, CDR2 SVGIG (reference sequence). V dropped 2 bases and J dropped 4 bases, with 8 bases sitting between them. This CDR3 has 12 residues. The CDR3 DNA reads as TGTGCCTGGAGTCAGCAGGCCTATGGCTACACCTTC. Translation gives CAWSQQAYGYTF.

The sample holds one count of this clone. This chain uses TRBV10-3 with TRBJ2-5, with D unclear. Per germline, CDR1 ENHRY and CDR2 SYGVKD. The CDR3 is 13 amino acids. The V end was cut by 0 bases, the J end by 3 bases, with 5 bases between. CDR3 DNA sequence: TGTGCCATCAGTGAGTCGAGGAAAGAGACCCAGTACTTC. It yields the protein CAISESRKETQYF.